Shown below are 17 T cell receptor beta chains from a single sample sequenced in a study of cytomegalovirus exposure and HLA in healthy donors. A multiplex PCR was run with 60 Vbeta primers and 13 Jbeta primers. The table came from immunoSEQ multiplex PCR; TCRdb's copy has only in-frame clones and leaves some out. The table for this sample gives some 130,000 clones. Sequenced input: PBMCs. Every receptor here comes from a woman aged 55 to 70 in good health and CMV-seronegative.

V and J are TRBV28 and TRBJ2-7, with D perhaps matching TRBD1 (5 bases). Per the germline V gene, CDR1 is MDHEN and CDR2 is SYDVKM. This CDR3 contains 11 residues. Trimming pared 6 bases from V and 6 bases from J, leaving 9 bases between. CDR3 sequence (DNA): TGTGCCAGCAGCCCAGGGCGCGAGCAGTACTTC. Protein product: CASSPGREQYF.

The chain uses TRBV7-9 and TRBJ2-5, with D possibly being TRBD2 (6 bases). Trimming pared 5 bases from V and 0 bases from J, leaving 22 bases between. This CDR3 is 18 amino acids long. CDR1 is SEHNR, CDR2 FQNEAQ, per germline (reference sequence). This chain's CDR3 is CASSIDQMGGKYQETQYF. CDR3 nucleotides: TGTGCCAGCAGCATCGACCAAATGGGCGGGAAGTACCAAGAGACCCAGTACTTC.

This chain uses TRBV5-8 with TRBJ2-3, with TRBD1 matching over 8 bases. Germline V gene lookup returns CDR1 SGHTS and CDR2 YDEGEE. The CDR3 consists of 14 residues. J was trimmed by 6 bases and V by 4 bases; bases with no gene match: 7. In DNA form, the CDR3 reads TGTGCCAGCAGCCAGACAGGGGCCAGGGATACGCAGTATTTT. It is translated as CASSQTGARDTQYF.

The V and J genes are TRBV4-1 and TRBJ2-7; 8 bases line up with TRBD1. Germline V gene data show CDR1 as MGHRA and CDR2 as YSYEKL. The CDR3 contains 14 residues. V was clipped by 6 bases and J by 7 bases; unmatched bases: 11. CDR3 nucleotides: TGCGCCAGCAGTCGACCCGGACAGGGAAGAGAGCAGTACTTC. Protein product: CASSRPGQGREQYF.

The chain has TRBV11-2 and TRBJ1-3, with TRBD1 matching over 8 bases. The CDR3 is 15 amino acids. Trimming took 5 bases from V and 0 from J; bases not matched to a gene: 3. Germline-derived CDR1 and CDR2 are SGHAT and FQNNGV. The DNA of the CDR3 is TGTGCCAGCAGCATTACAGGGGGCTCTGGAAACACCATATATTTT. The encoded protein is CASSITGGSGNTIYF.

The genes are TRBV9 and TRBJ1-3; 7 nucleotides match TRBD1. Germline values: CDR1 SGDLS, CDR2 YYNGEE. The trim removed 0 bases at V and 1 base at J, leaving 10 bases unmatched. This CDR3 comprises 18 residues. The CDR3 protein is CASSVGQGRGFSGNTIYF. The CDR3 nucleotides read TGTGCCAGCAGCGTAGGGCAGGGCAGGGGGTTTTCTGGAAACACCATATATTTT.

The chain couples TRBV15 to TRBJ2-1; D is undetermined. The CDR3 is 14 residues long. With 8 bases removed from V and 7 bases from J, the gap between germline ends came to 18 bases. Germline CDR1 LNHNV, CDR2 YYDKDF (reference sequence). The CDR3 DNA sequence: TGTGCCACCCGCTCTCCCCCATACATAAATGAGCAGTTCTTC. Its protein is CATRSPPYINEQFF.

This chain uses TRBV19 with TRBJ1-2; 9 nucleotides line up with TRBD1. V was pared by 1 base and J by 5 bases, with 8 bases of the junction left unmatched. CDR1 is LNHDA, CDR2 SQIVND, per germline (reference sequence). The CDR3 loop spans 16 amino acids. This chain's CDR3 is CASSIGAGTGSYGYTF. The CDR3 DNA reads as TGTGCCAGTAGTATAGGGGCCGGGACAGGGTCATATGGCTACACCTTC.

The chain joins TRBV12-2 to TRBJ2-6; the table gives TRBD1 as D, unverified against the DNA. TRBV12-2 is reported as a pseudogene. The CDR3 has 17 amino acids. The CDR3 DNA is TGTGCAAGTCGCGAAGGGGCCACCTCCTCTGGGGCCAACGTCCTGACTTTC. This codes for CASREGATSSGANVLTF.

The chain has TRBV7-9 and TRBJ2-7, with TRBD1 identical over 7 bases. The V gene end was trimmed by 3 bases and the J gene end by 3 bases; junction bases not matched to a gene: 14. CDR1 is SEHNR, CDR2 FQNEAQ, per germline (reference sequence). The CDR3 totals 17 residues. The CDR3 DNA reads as TGTGCCAGCAGCTTGGCCCAAACGGGACAGTCATACTACGAGCAGTACTTC. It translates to CASSLAQTGQSYYEQYF.

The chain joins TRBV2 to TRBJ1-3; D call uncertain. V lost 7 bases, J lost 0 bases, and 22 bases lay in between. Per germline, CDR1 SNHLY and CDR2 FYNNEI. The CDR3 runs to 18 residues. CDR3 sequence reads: CASTLDLRRLSSGNTIYF. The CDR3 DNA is TGTGCCAGCACCCTCGATCTTCGGCGGCTCAGCTCTGGAAACACCATATATTTT.

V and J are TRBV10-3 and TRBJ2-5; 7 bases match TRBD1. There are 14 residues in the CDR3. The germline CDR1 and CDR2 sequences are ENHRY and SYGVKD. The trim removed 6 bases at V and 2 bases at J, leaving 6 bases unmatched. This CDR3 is CAIRDGTVQETQYF. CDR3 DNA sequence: TGTGCCATCAGAGACGGGACAGTACAAGAGACCCAGTACTTC.

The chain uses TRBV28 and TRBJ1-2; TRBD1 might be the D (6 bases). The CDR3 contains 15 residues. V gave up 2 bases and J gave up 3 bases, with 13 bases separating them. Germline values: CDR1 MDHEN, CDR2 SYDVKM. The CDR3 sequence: CASSLPQGWDYGYTF. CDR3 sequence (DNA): TGTGCCAGCAGTTTACCCCAGGGGTGGGACTATGGCTACACCTTC.

The CDR3 protein is CASSLAASGNTGELFF. In DNA, the CDR3 is TGTGCCAGCAGCTTAGCCGCTAGCGGGAACACCGGGGAGCTGTTTTTT. V usage is TRBV7-8 and J usage is TRBJ2-2, with 7 positions matching TRBD2. Per the germline V gene, CDR1 is SGHVS and CDR2 is FQNEAQ. Trimming took 0 bases from V and 1 from J; bases not matched to a gene: 2. CDR3 size: 16 residues.

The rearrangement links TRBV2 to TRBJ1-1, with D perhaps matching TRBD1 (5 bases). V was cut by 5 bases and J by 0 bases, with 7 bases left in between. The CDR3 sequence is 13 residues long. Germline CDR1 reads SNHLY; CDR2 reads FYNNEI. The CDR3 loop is CASSQDMNTEAFF. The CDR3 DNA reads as TGTGCCAGCAGTCAGGACATGAACACTGAAGCTTTCTTT. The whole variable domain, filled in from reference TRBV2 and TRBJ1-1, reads EPEVTQTPSHQVTQMGQEVILRCVPISNHLYFYWYRQILGQKVEFLVSFYNNEISEKSEIFDDQFSVERPDGSNFTLKIRSTKLEDSAMYFCASSQDMNTEAFFGQGTRLTVV.

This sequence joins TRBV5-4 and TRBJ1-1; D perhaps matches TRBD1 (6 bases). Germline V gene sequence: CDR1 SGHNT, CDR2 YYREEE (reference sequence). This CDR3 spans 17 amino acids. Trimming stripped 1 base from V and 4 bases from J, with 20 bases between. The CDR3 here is CASSLTLQGGLLTEAFF. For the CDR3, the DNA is TGTGCCAGCAGCTTGACCCTACAGGGCGGGTTGCTCACTGAAGCTTTCTTT. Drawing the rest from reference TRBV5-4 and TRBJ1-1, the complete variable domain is ETGVTQSPTHLIKTRGQQVTLRCSSQSGHNTVSWYQQALGQGPQFIFQYYREEENGRGNFPPRFSGLQFPNYSSELNVNALELDDSALYLCASSLTLQGGLLTEAFFGQGTRLTVV.

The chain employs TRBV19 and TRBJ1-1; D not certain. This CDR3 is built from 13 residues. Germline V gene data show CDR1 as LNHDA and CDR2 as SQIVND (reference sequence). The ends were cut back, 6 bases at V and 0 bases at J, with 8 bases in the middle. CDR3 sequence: CASREQMNTEAFF. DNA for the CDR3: TGTGCCAGTAGAGAACAGATGAACACTGAAGCTTTCTTT.